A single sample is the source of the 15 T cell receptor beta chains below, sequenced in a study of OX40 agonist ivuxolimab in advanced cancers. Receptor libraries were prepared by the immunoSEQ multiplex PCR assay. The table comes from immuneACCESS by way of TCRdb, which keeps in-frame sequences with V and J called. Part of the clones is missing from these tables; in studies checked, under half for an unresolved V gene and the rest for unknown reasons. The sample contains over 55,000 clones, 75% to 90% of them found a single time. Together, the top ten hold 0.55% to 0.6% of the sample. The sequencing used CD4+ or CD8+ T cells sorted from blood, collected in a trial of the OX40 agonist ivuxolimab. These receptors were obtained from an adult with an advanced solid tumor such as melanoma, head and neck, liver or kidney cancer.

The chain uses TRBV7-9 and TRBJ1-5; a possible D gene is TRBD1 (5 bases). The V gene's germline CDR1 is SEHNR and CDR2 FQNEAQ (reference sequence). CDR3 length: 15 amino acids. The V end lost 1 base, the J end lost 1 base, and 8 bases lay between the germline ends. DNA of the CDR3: TGTGCCAGCAGCTTAGGCCGGGACAGCAATCAGCCCCAGCATTTT. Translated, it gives CASSLGRDSNQPQHF.

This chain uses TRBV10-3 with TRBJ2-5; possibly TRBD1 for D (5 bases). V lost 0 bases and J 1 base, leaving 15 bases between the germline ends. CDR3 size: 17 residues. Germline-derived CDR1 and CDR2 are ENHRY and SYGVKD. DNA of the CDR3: TGTGCCATCAGTGAGTCGCGGACAAGCGACCTCCAAGAGACCCAGTACTTC. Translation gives CAISESRTSDLQETQYF.

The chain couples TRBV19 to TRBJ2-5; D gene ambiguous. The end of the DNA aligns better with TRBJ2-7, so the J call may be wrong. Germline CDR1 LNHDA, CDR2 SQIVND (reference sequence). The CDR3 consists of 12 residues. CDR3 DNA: TGTGCCAGTAGCCCCTCGCCCTACGAGCAGTACTTC. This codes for CASSPSPYEQYF.

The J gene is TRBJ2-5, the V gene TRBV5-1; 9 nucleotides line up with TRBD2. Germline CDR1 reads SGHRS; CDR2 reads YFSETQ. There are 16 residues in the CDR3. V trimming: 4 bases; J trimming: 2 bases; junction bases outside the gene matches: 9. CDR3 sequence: CASSKEGGGGQETQYF. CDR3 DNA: TGCGCCAGCAGCAAGGAAGGCGGGGGGGGTCAAGAGACCCAGTACTTC.

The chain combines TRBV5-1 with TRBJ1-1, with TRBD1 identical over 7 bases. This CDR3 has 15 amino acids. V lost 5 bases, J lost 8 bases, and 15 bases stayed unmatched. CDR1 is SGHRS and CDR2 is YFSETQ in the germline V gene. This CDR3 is CASSQEGARVGEAFF. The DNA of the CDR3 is TGCGCCAGCAGTCAAGAGGGGGCGCGTGTAGGAGAAGCTTTCTTT.

The CDR3 loop is CASSRDRHEQYF. DNA for the CDR3: TGTGCCAGCAGCCGAGACAGGCACGAGCAGTACTTC. The chain couples TRBV11-3 to TRBJ2-7, with D perhaps TRBD1 (6 bases). The CDR3 extends over 12 amino acids. Per germline, CDR1 SGHNT and CDR2 YENEEA. Trimming cost V 5 bases and J 5 bases, with 10 bases left between them.

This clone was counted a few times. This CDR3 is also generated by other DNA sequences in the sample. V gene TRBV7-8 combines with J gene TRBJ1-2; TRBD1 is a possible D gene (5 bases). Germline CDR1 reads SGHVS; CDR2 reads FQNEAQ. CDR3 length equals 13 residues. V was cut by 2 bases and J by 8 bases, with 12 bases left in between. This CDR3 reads CASSLSGGRGYTF. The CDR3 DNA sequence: TGTGCCAGCAGCTTAAGTGGGGGGAGGGGCTACACCTTC.

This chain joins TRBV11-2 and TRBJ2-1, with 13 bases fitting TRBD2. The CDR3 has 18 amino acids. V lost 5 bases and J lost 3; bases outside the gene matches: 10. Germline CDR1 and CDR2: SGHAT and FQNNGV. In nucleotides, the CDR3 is TGTGCCAGCAGCCCTAATGGACTAGCGGGAGTAGGCTACAATGAGCAGTTCTTC. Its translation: CASSPNGLAGVGYNEQFF.

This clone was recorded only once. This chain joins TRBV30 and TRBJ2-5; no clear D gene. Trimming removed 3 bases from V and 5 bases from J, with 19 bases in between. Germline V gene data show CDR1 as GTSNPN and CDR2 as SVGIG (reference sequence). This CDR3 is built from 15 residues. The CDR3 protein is CAWSTLARGWETQYF. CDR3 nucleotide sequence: TGTGCCTGGAGCACCCTGGCCCGCGGATGGGAGACCCAGTACTTC.

The CDR3 DNA sequence: TGTGCCAGCAGCGTAGCGTGGAAGCCTACTGAAGCTTTCTTT. Its protein product is CASSVAWKPTEAFF. The rearrangement links TRBV9 to TRBJ1-1; D gene unclear. The CDR3 consists of 14 residues. Germline-derived CDR1 and CDR2 are SGDLS and YYNGEE. V lost 0 bases and J 5 bases, leaving 11 bases between the germline ends.

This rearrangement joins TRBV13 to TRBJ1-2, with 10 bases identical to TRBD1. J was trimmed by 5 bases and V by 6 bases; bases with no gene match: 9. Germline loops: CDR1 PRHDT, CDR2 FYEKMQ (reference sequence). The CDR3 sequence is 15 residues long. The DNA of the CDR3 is TGTGCCAGCAGATACGGGACAGGGGCTGGGTATGGCTACACCTTC. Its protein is CASRYGTGAGYGYTF.

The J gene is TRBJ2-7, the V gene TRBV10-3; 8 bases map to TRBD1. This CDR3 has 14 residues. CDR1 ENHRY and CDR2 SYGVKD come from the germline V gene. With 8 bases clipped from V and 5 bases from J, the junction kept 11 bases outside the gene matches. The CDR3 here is CAIRGTGTGNEQYF. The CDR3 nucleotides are TGTGCCATCCGAGGTACCGGGACAGGAAACGAGCAGTACTTC.

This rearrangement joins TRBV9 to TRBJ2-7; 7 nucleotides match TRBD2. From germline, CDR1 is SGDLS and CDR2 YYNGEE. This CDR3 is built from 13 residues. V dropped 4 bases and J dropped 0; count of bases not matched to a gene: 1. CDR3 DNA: TGTGCCAGCAGCTCTAGCGGCTCCTACGAGCAGTACTTC. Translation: CASSSSGSYEQYF.

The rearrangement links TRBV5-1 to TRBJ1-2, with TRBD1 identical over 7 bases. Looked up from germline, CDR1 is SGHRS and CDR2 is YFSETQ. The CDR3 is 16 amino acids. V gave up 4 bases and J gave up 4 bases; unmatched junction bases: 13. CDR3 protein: CASSETGTDPLYGYTF. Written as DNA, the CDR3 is TGCGCCAGCAGCGAGACGGGGACAGATCCTCTCTATGGCTACACCTTC.

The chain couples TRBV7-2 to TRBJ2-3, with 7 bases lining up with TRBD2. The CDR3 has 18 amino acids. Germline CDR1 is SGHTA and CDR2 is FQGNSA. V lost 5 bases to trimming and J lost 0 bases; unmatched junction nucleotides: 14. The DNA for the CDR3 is TGTGCCAGCAGCCCCAGCGGGGCCTTGATTCGTAGCACAGATACGCAGTATTTT. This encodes CASSPSGALIRSTDTQYF.